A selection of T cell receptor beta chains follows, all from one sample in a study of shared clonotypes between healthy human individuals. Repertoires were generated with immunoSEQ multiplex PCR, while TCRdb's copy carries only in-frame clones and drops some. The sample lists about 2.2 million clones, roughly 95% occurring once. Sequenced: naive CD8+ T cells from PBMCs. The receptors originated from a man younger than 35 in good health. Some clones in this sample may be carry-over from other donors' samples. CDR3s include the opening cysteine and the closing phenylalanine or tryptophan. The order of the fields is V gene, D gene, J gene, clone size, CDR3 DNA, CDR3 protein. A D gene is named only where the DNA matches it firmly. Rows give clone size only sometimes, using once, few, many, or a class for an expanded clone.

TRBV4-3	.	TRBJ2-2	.	TGCGCCAGCAGTCCCCGACCCGGGGAGCTGTTTTTT	CASSPRPGELFF
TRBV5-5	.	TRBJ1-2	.	TGTGCCAGCAGCTTGGAAGGCAGGGAACTCTATGGCTACACCTTC	CASSLEGRELYGYTF
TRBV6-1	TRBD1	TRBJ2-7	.	TGTGCCAGCAGCTTGACAGGGGAAGTGAACGAGCAGTACTTC	CASSLTGEVNEQYF
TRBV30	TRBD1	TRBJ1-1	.	TGTGCCTGGAGGGACAGGGGCACTGAAGCTTTCTTT	CAWRDRGTEAFF
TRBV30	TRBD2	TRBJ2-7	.	TGTGCCTGGAGTCGTAGCGGGAAGGCCCACGAGCAGTACTTC	CAWSRSGKAHEQYF
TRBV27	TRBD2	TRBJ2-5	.	TGTGCCAGCAGTGCGAACACTAGCGGGAGGCTCCAAGAGACCCAGTACTTC	CASSANTSGRLQETQYF
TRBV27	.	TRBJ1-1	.	TGTGCCAGCAGGTCGTTGTGGGGCCAGGGTGACACTGAAGCTTTCTTT	CASRSLWGQGDTEAFF
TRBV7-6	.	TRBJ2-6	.	TGTGCCAGCAGCTTAGTTCCAGGGTCCGGGGCCAACGTCCTGACTTTC	CASSLVPGSGANVLTF
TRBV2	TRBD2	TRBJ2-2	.	TGTGCCAGCGGACAGCCGGGACTAGCGGCCACCGGGGAGCTGTTTTTT	CASGQPGLAATGELFF
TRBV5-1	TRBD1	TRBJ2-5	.	TGCGCCAGCAGCTCTTGGACAGGGATGGAGACCCAGTACTTC	CASSSWTGMETQYF
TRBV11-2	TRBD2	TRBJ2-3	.	TGTGCCAGCAGCTTAGATCTGCGGCTAGCGGGCTTCACAGATACGCAGTATTTT	CASSLDLRLAGFTDTQYF
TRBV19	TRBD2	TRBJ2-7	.	TGTGCCAGTAGCGAGGGACTAGCGGACAAGTACCACGAGCAGTACTTC	CASSEGLADKYHEQYF
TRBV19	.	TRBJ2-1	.	TGTGCCAGTAGGGGTAGGAGCGCCTTCTACAATGAGCAGTTCTTC	CASRGRSAFYNEQFF
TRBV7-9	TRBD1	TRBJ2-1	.	TGTGCCAGCAGCTCTAGGATAGGGGGCGGGCGGAGCTCCTACAATGAGCAGTTCTTC	CASSSRIGGGRSSYNEQFF
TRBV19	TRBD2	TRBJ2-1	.	TGTGCCAGTAGTATACTAGCGGGAGGAGGGTCCTACAATGAGCAGTTCTTC	CASSILAGGGSYNEQFF
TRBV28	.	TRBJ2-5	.	TGTGCCAGCAGTTTATATCCAGGGAAAGAGACCCAGTACTTC	CASSLYPGKETQYF
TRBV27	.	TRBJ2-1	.	TGTGCCAGCAGTTTGTCCAAATACAATGAGCAGTTCTTC	CASSLSKYNEQFF
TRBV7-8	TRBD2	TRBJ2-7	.	TGTGCCAGCCGACTCTTCGGGGCTAGCGGGAGATACGAGCAGTACTTC	CASRLFGASGRYEQYF
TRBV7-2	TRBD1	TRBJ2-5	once	TGTGCCAGCAGCATAACCACAGGGGGAAAGACCCAGTACTTC	CASSITTGGKTQYF
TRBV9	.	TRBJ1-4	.	TGTGCCAGCAGCGACCGGGCTACAACTAATGAAAAACTGTTTTTT	CASSDRATTNEKLFF
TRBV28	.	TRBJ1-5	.	TGTGCCAGCAGTTTTGAGGGTTTTGATCAGCCCCAGCATTTT	CASSFEGFDQPQHF
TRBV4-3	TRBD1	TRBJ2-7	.	TGCGCCAGCAGCCAGGGGGACAGCACCTACGAGCAGTACTTC	CASSQGDSTYEQYF
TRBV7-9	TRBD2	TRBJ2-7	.	TGTGCCAGCAGCGCCCGGACTAGCGTCGACGAGCAGTACTTC	CASSARTSVDEQYF
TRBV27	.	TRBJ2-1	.	TGTGCCAGCACGAGGGGACCTAGCTCCTACAATGAGCAGTTCTTC	CASTRGPSSYNEQFF
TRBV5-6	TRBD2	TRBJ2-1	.	TGTGCCAGCAGCCGATGGACTAGCGGGAGCAATGAGCAGTTCTTC	CASSRWTSGSNEQFF
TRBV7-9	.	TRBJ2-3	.	TGTGCCAGCAGCTCGATACGGGGGGCGGGACCAGATACGCAGTATTTT	CASSSIRGAGPDTQYF
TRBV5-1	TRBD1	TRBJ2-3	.	TGCGCCAGCAGCACCGGGACAGGGAGGACAGATACGCAGTATTTT	CASSTGTGRTDTQYF
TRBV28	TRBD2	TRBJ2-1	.	TGTGCCAGCAGCCCGGCCTACAGCGGGGCCTTCACTGAGCAGTTCTTC	CASSPAYSGAFTEQFF
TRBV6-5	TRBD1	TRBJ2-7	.	TGTGCCAGCAGTTACTCGTCGGGACAGGGGTCCTACGAGCAGTACTTC	CASSYSSGQGSYEQYF
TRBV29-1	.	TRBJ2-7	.	TGCAGCGTTGAAGGCAGTTACGAGCAGTACTTC	CSVEGSYEQYF
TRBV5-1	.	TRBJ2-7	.	TGCGCCAGCACCCCCCGGACGGGCTTAAAGTCCTACGAGCAGTACTTC	CASTPRTGLKSYEQYF
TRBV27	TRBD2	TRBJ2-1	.	TGTGCCAGCAGTTTCGGACTAGTGCTGTTCTTC	CASSFGLVLFF
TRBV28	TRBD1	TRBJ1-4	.	TGTGCCAGCAGAACCCCAGGGGGGGATGAAAAACTGTTTTTT	CASRTPGGDEKLFF
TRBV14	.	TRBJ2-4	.	TGTGCCAGCAGCGGCCCAACCAAAAACATTCAGTACTTC	CASSGPTKNIQYF
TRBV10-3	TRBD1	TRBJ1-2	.	TGTGCCATCAATGAGGACAGGAATTCCTATGGCTACACCTTC	CAINEDRNSYGYTF
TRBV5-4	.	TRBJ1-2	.	TGTGCCAGCAGCTTCTTTGTTGGGGGCGATGGCTACACCTTC	CASSFFVGGDGYTF
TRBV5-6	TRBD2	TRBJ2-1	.	TGTGCCAGCAGCCCCAGCGGGACTTACTACAATGAGCAGTTCTTC	CASSPSGTYYNEQFF
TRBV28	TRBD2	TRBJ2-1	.	TGTGCCAGCAGTCTCCTAGCGGGATCCTACAATGAGCAGTTCTTC	CASSLLAGSYNEQFF
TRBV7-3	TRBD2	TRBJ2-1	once	TGTGCCAGCAGCCCAAGACTAGCGGGAGGGCCCAACAATGAGCAGTTCTTC	CASSPRLAGGPNNEQFF
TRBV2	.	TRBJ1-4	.	TGTGCCAGCAGTGGTCGACCAGGGAATGAAAAACTGTTTTTT	CASSGRPGNEKLFF
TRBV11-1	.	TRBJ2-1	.	TGTGCCAGCAGCGACGGTGCTTGGAGGTCCTACAATGAGCAGTTCTTC	CASSDGAWRSYNEQFF
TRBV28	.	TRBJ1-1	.	TGTGCCAGCAGTCCTAGGCTGGGGGTGAACACTGAAGCTTTCTTT	CASSPRLGVNTEAFF
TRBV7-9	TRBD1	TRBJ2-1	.	TGTGCCAGCAGCCCACAGGGGAGCTCCTACAATGAGCAGTTCTTC	CASSPQGSSYNEQFF
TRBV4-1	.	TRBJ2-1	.	TGCGCCAGCAGCCCCCGGAGAGGATCGAGCTCCTACAATGAGCAGTTCTTC	CASSPRRGSSSYNEQFF
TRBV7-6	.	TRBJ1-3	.	TGTGCCAGCAGCTCCCGCGATCGAATCTCTGGAAACACCATATATTTT	CASSSRDRISGNTIYF
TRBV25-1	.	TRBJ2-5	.	TGTGCCAGCAGTGAATATTGGGAGACCCAGTACTTC	CASSEYWETQYF
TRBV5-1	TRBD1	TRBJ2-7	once	TGCGCCAGCAGCTTTTACCGGACACAGGGGGCTTACGAGCAGTACTTC	CASSFYRTQGAYEQYF
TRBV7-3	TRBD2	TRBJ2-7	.	TGTGCCAGCAGCTTAATTGGTAGCTTGGGCGGAGCGGGAGCCTACGAGCAGTACTTC	CASSLIGSLGGAGAYEQYF
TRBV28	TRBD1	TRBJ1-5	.	TGTGCCAGGGAGAGGACAGGGCGTAATCAGCCCCAGCATTTT	CARERTGRNQPQHF
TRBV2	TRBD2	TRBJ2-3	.	TGTGCCAGCAGTGATGGGACTAGCGGGTCGGATACGCAGTATTTT	CASSDGTSGSDTQYF
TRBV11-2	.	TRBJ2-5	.	TGTGCCAGCAGCCACGTTCGGGAGGAGACCCAGTACTTC	CASSHVREETQYF
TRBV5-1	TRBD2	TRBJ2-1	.	TGCGCCAGCAGCGGGCTAGCGGGAGGAAATGAGCAGTTCTTC	CASSGLAGGNEQFF
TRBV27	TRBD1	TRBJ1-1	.	TGTGCCAGCAGTTTAATGAGGGGGCAAACTGAAGCTTTCTTT	CASSLMRGQTEAFF
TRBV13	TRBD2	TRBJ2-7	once	TGTGCCAGCAGTAGTAGCGGGAGTTCCTACGAGCAGTACTTC	CASSSSGSSYEQYF
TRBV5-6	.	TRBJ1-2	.	TGTGCCAGCAGCCCCAGTCTTATACCCTATGGCTACACCTTC	CASSPSLIPYGYTF